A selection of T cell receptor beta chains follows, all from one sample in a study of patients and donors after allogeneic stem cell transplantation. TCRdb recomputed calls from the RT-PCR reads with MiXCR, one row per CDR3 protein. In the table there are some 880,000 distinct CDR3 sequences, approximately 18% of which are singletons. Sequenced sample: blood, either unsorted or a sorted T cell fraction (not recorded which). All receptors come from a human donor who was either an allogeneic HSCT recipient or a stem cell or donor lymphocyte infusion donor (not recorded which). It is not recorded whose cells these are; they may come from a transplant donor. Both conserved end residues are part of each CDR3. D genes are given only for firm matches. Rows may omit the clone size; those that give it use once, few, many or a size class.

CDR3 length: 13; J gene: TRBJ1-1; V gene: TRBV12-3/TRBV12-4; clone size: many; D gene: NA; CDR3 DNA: TGTGCCAGCAGTTTACGGGTAGACACTGAAGCTTTCTTT; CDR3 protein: CASSLRVDTEAFF
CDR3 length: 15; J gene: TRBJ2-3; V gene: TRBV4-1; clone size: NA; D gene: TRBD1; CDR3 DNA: TGCGCCAGCAGCCAGAGGCAGGGGGCCACAGATACGCAGTATTTT; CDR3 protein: CASSQRQGATDTQYF
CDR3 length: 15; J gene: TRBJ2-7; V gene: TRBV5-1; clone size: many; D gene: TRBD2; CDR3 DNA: TGCGCCAGCAGCCACACTAGCGACTACCTGGGAGAGCAGTACTTC; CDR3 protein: CASSHTSDYLGEQYF
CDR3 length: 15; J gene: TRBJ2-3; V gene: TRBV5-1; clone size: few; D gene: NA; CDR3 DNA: TGCGCCAGCAGCTTGGTTGGGGCCACCACAGATACGCAGTATTTT; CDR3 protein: CASSLVGATTDTQYF
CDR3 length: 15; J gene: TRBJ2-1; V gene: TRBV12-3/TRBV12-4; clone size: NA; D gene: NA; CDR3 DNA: TGTGCCAGCAGTTTTCAAGTAATTTCCTACAATGAGCAGTTCTTC; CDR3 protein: CASSFQVISYNEQFF
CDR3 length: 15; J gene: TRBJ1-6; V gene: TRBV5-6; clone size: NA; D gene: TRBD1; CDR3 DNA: TGTGCCAGCAGTCCCGGGACAGGCAGTATTTCACCCCTCCACTTT; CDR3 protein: CASSPGTGSISPLHF
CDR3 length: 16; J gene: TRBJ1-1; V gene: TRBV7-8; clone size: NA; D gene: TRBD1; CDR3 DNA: TGTGCCAGCAGCCAGGTGTCGGGACAGGGGAGGACTGAAGCTTTCTTT; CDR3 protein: CASSQVSGQGRTEAFF
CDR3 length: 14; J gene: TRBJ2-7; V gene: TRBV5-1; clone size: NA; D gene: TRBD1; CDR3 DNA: TGCGCCAGCAGCCGGGACAGGGAACGGGGTGAGCAGTACTTC; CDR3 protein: CASSRDRERGEQYF
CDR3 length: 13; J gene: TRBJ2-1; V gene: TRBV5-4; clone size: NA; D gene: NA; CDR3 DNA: TGTGCCAGCAGTTTCTTGGGGGCAAATGAGCAGTTCTTC; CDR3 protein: CASSFLGANEQFF
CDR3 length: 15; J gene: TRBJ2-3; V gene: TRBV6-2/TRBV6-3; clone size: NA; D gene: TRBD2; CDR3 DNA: TGTGCCAGCAGTTACGCTAGCGGGGGCACAGATACGCAGTATTTT; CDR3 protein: CASSYASGGTDTQYF
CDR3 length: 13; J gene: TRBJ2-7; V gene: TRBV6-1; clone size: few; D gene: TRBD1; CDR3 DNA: TGTGCCAGCAAGGGACAGGTTTTCTACGAGCAGTACTTC; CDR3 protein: CASKGQVFYEQYF
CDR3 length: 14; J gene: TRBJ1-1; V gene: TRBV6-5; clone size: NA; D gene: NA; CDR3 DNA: TGTGCCAGCAGTTACCTGACGGGGAACACTGAAGCTTTCTTT; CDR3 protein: CASSYLTGNTEAFF
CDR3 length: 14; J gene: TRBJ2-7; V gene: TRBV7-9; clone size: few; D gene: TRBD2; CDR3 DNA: TGTGCCAGCAGCTCCAGCGGGAGTTCCCACGAGCAGTACTTC; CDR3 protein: CASSSSGSSHEQYF
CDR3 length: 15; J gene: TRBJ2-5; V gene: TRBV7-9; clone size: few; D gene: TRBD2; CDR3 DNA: TGTGCCAGCAGCTCGTTCCCGGGGGGGTCATCGGCCCAGTACTTC; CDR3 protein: CASSSFPGGSSAQYF
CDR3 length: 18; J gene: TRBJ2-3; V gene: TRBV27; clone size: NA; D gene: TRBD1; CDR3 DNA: TGTGCCAGCAGTCCAACCCGGACAGGGGGGCCTCTCACAGATACGCAGTATTTT; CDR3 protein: CASSPTRTGGPLTDTQYF
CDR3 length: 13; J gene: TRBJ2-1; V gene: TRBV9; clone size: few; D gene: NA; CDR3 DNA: TGTGCCAGCAGCGAGGGGGGGTGGAGTGAGCAGTTCTTC; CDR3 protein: CASSEGGWSEQFF
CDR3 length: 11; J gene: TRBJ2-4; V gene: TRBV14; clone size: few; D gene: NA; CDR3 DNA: TGTGCCAGCAGCTCGGGCCATATTCAGTACTTC; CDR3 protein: CASSSGHIQYF
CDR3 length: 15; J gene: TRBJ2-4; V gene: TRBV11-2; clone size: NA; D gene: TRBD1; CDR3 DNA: TGTGCCAGCAGCGCTTTAGACAGGGGAGGAAACATTCAGTACTTC; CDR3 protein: CASSALDRGGNIQYF
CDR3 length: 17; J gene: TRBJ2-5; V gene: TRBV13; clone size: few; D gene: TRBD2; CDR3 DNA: TGTGCCAGCACCGAAAGACTAGCGGGAGGAGGTGGGGAGACCCAGTACTTC; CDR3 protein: CASTERLAGGGGETQYF
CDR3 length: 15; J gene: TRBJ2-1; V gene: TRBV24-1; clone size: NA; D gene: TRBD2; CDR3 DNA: TGTGCCACCAGTGATCCCAGGACTAGCGTGTATGAGCAGTTCTTC; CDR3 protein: CATSDPRTSVYEQFF
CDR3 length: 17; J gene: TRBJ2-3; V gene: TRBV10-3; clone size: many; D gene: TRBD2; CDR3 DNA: TGTGCCATCAGTGAGTCGGGAAGCGGGGCTACCGGGGATACGCAGTATTTT; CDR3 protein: CAISESGSGATGDTQYF
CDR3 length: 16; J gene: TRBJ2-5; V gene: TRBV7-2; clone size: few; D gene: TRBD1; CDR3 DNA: TGTGCCAGCAGCTTAGTAGGCAGGGGGTTCCAAGAGACCCAGTACTTC; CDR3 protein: CASSLVGRGFQETQYF
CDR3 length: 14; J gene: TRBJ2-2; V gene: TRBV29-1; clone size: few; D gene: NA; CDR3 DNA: TGCAGCGTTGAATTTGAAGAGAGGCCCGGGGAGCTGTTTTTT; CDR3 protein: CSVEFEERPGELFF
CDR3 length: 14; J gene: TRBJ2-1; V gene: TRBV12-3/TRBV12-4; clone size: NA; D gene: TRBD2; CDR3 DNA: TGTGCCAGCAGTTTTATAGCGGGAGAACGTGAGCAGTTCTTC; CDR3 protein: CASSFIAGEREQFF
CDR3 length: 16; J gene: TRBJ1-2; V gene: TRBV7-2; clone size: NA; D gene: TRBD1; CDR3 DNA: TGTGCCAGCAGCTTAAACAGGGGCTCGGTTCATTATGGCTACACCTTC; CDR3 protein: CASSLNRGSVHYGYTF
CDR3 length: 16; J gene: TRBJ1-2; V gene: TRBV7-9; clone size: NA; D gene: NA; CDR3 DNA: TGTGCCAGCAGCCCTTTAGACAGCTTAGGCAACTATGGCTACACCTTC; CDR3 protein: CASSPLDSLGNYGYTF
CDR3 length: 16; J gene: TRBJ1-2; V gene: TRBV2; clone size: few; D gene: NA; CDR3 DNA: TGTGCCAGCAGTGAAAGCGGAATTGGGGGGAAGGTTGGCTACACCTTC; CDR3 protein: CASSESGIGGKVGYTF
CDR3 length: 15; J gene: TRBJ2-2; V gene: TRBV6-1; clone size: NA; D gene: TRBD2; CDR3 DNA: TGTGCCAGCAACGTAGCGGGAATGAACACCGGGGAGCTGTTTTTT; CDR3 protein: CASNVAGMNTGELFF
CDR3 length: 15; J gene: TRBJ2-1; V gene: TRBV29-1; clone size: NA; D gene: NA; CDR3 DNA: TGCAGCTCACAGACCGGGACTCTAATACGGGATGAGCAGTTCTTC; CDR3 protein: CSSQTGTLIRDEQFF
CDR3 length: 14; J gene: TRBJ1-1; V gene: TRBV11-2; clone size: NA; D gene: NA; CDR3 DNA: TGTGCCAGCAGCCCCTTAGGGGGGGGTCCTGAAGCTTTCTTT; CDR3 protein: CASSPLGGGPEAFF
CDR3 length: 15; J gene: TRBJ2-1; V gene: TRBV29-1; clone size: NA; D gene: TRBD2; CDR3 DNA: TGCAGCGTCAGACTAGCGGGAGACCCCTACAATGAGCAGTTCTTC; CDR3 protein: CSVRLAGDPYNEQFF
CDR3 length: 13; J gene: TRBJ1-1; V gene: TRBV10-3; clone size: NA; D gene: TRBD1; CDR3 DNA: TGTGCCATCAGTGGGGACAGGGGAACTGAAGCTTTCTTT; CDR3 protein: CAISGDRGTEAFF
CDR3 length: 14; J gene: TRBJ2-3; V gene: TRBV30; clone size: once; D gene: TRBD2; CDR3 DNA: TGTGCCTGGAGTTTTGGACTAGGCTCAGATACGCAGTATTTT; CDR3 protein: CAWSFGLGSDTQYF
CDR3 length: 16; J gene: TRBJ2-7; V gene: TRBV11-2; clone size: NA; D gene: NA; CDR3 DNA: TGTGCCAGCAGGGTTAACCGGGTCGGACAACCATGGGAGCAGTACTTC; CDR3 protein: CASRVNRVGQPWEQYF
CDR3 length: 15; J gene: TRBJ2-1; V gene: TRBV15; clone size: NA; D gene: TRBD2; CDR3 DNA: TGTGCCACCAGCGGGACTAGCGACTCCTACAATGAGCAGTTCTTC; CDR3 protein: CATSGTSDSYNEQFF
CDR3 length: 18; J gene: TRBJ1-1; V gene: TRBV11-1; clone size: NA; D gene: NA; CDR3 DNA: TGTGCCAGCAGCCTAAAAAGGTCGGACACAATGTTGAACACTGAAGCTTTCTTT; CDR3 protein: CASSLKRSDTMLNTEAFF
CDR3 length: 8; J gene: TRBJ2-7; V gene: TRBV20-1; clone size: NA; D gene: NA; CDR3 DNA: TGCAGTGCTAGGGGGGCGTACTTC; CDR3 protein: CSARGAYF
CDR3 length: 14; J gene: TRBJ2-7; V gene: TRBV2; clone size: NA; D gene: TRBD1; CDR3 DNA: TGTGCCAGCATCCGGGACAGGGCCTCCTACGAGCAGTACTTC; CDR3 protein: CASIRDRASYEQYF
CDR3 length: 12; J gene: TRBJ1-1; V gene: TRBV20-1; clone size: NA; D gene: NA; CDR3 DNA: TGCAGTGCTAGAGATATCAAGTGGGAAGCTTTCTTT; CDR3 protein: CSARDIKWEAFF
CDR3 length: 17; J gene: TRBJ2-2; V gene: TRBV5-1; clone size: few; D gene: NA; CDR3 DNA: TGCGCCAGCAGCTTTGGAATCCAGGGTCGGGTGGCCGGGGAGCTGTTTTTT; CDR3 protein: CASSFGIQGRVAGELFF
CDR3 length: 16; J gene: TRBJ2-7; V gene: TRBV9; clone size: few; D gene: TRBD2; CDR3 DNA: TGTGCCAGCAGCGTAGCTACACTAGCGGGAGACGGCGAGCAGTACTTC; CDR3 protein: CASSVATLAGDGEQYF
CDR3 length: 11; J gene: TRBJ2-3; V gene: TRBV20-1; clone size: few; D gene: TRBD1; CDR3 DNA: TGCAGTGCAAAGACAGGGAATACGCAGTATTTT; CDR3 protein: CSAKTGNTQYF